A single sample is the source of the 14 T cell receptor beta chains below, sequenced in a study of blood T cell repertoires in COVID-19. TCRdb keeps only in-frame clones here, not all; method: immunoSEQ multiplex PCR. Found here are about 40,000 clones, around 77% of them singletons; the top ten hold more than 35%. The sequenced sample consisted of peripheral blood. These receptors came from a man older than 75 with active or convalescent COVID-19.

The CDR3 nucleotides are TGTGCCAGCAGCCCCGTGGGGCACAGGGGTAATGAAAAACTGTTTTTT. The encoded protein is CASSPVGHRGNEKLFF. This chain links TRBV7-6 with TRBJ1-4; 7 bases map to TRBD1. Germline V CDR1 and CDR2: SGHVS, FNYEAQ. V lost 5 bases, J lost 4 bases, and 10 bases stayed unmatched. The CDR3 runs to 16 residues.

This chain links TRBV6-5 with TRBJ2-1, with D uncertain. This CDR3 is built from 11 residues. In germline, CDR1 is MNHEY, CDR2 SVGAGI. The V end lost 10 bases, the J end lost 12 bases, and 16 bases lay between the germline ends. The CDR3 nucleotides are TGTGCCACTTCTGCTCGGGTAAGGCAGTTCTTC. Protein product: CATSARVRQFF.

The chain employs TRBV5-4 and TRBJ2-1, with D perhaps matching TRBD2 (5 bases). This CDR3 is built from 16 residues. Trimming removed 3 bases at V and 5 bases at J, with 18 bases between. Germline-derived CDR1 and CDR2 are SGHNT and YYREEE (reference sequence). In DNA form, the CDR3 reads TGTGCCAGCAGCTCTTCGCGGGTCAAACGGAACAATGAGCAGTTCTTC. Protein sequence: CASSSSRVKRNNEQFF.

This clone was detected only once. J is TRBJ1-5 and V is TRBV10-3; 11 positions agree with TRBD1. The germline CDR1 and CDR2 sequences are ENHRY and SYGVKD. The CDR3 has 15 amino acids. J gave up 4 bases and V 6 bases, and 5 bases lay outside the gene matches. The CDR3 coding sequence is TGTGCCATCAGCCGGGGACAGGGGGGGAATCAGCCCCAGCATTTT. This gives the protein CAISRGQGGNQPQHF.

This clone came up a few times. The chain uses TRBV7-2 and TRBJ2-1; 11 positions match TRBD2. The junction had 5 bases not matched to a gene; V was cut back by 1 base and J by 9 bases. This CDR3 spans 15 amino acids. The germline V gene has CDR1 SGHTA and CDR2 FQGNSA. As DNA, the CDR3 is TGTGCCAGCAGCTTAGAGCCTAGCGGGAGGTCTGAGCAGTTCTTC. Translated: CASSLEPSGRSEQFF.

V is TRBV5-1 and J is TRBJ1-2, with 7 positions matching TRBD1. V shed 3 bases and J 1 base; nucleotides not matched to a gene: 3. The CDR3 runs 14 residues. The germline gives CDR1 SGHRS, CDR2 YFSETQ. CDR3 loop: CASSSGGVNYGYTF. The CDR3 region has the DNA TGCGCCAGCAGCTCAGGGGGAGTTAACTATGGCTACACCTTC.

This clone is a singleton in its sample. The chain recombines TRBV5-1 with TRBJ1-2; D might be TRBD1 (6 bases). Trimming took 5 bases from V and 5 from J, leaving 16 bases between them. Germline V gene lookup returns CDR1 SGHRS and CDR2 YFSETQ. This CDR3 has 14 amino acids. This chain's CDR3 is CASSAGEGTYGYTF. The CDR3 region has the DNA TGCGCCAGCAGTGCAGGGGAGGGCACTTATGGCTACACCTTC.

The J gene is TRBJ2-7, the V gene TRBV20-1; the match to TRBD1 covers 9 bases. Germline assignment: CDR1 DFQATT and CDR2 SNEGSKA (reference sequence). This CDR3 spans 12 amino acids. The J segment lost 5 bases and the V segment lost 3 bases, leaving 2 bases of the junction unmatched. The CDR3 nucleotides read TGCAGTGCTAGTACAGGGGGCCACGAGCAGTACTTC. Translated, it gives CSASTGGHEQYF.

V is TRBV2 and J is TRBJ2-2, with 8 bases identical to TRBD1. Trimming at V came to 6 bases and at J to 3 bases, leaving 12 bases not matched to a gene. The CDR3 runs 17 residues. The germline V gene encodes CDR1 SNHLY and CDR2 FYNNEI. The CDR3 DNA sequence: TGTGCCAGCAGGAGAGACAGGGGCGGATCGGACACCGGGGAGCTGTTTTTT. Its protein is CASRRDRGGSDTGELFF. The full variable domain, in which reference TRBV2 and TRBJ2-2 provide the parts outside the CDR3, is EPEVTQTPSHQVTQMGQEVILRCVPISNHLYFYWYRQILGQKVEFLVSFYNNEISEKSEIFDDQFSVERPDGSNFTLKIRSTKLEDSAMYFCASRRDRGGSDTGELFFGEGSRLTVL.

J is TRBJ1-2 and V is TRBV2; D is undetermined. Germline CDR1 reads SNHLY; CDR2 reads FYNNEI. The CDR3 is 13 residues long. Trimming pared 6 bases from V and 8 bases from J, leaving 16 bases between. The CDR3, as DNA: TGTGCCAGCAGAACGAATCCGGGAGACGGCTACACCTTC. Encoded protein: CASRTNPGDGYTF.

This chain joins TRBV3-1 (or the pseudogene TRBV3-2) and TRBJ1-6, with TRBD1 matching 9 bases. V shed 0 bases, J shed 10 bases, and the junction held 7 bases outside the gene matches. Germline CDR1 and CDR2: LGHDT and YNNKEL (reference sequence). The CDR3 length is 16 residues. As DNA, the CDR3 is TGTGCCAGCAGCCAAGATGGCGGGACAGGGACCTCACCCCTCCACTTT. This translates into CASSQDGGTGTSPLHF.

The CDR3 DNA follows: TGTGCCAGCTCGTCTTACCAAGAGACCCAGTACTTC. As protein: CASSSYQETQYF. The rearrangement joins TRBV19 to TRBJ2-5; D gene ambiguous. Germline V lookup: CDR1 LNHDA, CDR2 SQIVND (reference sequence). V was pared by 9 bases and J by 0 bases, with 8 bases between. CDR3 size: 12 residues.

The chain recombines TRBV9 with TRBJ2-3; 7 bases are a match to TRBD1. From germline, CDR1 is SGDLS and CDR2 YYNGEE. This CDR3 is built from 12 residues. The junction had 1 base not matched to a gene; V was cut back by 4 bases and J by 5 bases. The CDR3 nucleotides are TGTGCCAGCAGCTACAGGGGAGATACGCAGTATTTT. This sequence encodes CASSYRGDTQYF.

This chain uses TRBV6-5 with TRBJ1-6; 8 bases are a match to TRBD1. The germline V gene has CDR1 MNHEY and CDR2 SVGAGI. V was clipped by 5 bases and J by 8 bases; unmatched bases: 5. The CDR3 spans 14 residues. CDR3 sequence: CASSPTGGDSPLHF. Written as DNA, the CDR3 is TGTGCCAGCAGTCCCACAGGGGGAGATTCACCCCTCCACTTT.